This T cell receptor beta chain was identified during a study of CD8+ T cells in alopecia areata. General study findings and limits: In lesional scalp, particularly from alopecia totalis/universalis, clonality was higher than in normal scalp. Clarity of TCR sharing across patients fell short of that in mice, possibly HLA-related.

Isolation of CD4+ and CD8+ T cells from PBMCs was achieved by sorting. RNA was isolated and reverse transcribed to cDNA, the sequencing template. The repertoire was sequenced with immunoSEQ multiplex PCR; TCRdb's copy has only in-frame clones and lacks some. The sample consists of about 130,000 clones, around 50% of them appearing once. The table lists this clone with a count of one. Its cognate antigen is unknown. V was cut by 3 bases and J by 6 bases, with 8 bases left in between. The CDR3 has 12 amino acids. CDR1 and CDR2 (germline): LGHNA, YSLEER. This sample comprised CD4+ T cells sorted from blood, obtained at week 0. The chain couples TRBV4-3 to TRBJ1-2; D gene ambiguous. The receptor was isolated from a human donor with alopecia areata. CDR3 loop: CASSQDWNGYTF. DNA of the CDR3: TGCGCCAGCAGCCAGGACTGGAATGGCTACACCTTC.